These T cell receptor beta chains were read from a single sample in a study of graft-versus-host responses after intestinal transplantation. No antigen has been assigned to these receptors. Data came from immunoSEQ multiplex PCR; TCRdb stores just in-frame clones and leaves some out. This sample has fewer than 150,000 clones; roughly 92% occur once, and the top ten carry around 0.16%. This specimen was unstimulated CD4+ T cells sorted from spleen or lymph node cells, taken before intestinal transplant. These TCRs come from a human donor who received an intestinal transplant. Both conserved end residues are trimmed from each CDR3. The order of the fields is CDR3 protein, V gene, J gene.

SVRPPGEKLF,TRBV29-1,TRBJ1-4
ASSESFSDGAF,TRBV6-5,TRBJ1-1
ASSLDGTGGREQF,TRBV5-4,TRBJ2-1
ASGHSNGASGTIY,TRBV7-9,TRBJ1-3
ASSPGHTSYGYT,TRBV9,TRBJ1-2
ASSTLAGGYEQY,TRBV7-2,TRBJ2-7
ASSLGEGRGPSGNTIY,TRBV7-9,TRBJ1-3
ASSPGGGLGYNEQF,TRBV28,TRBJ2-1
ASSRDRQETQY,TRBV18,TRBJ2-5
ASSLFETQY,TRBV28,TRBJ2-5
ASSEAKRRSPYEQY,TRBV6-1,TRBJ2-7
ASSLNKGELF,TRBV11-3,TRBJ2-2
SVEGTGGHGDTQY,TRBV29-1,TRBJ2-3
ASSQGQSSYNEQF,TRBV4-1,TRBJ2-1
ASSPLDSNQPQH,TRBV7-9,TRBJ1-5
ASSLPRQGAYGYT,TRBV5-4,TRBJ1-2
ASSQGVLGSSPLH,TRBV4-2,TRBJ1-6
ASSPQLGGGRAQY,TRBV7-2,TRBJ2-5
SSGTSGVGGYNEQF,TRBV29-1,TRBJ2-1
AWSTKGGYGYT,TRBV30,TRBJ1-2
ARIRTSSGNTIY,TRBV6-1,TRBJ1-3
ASSYDRVLETQY,TRBV6-1,TRBJ2-5
ASRNTGSPYYQPQH,TRBV6-6,TRBJ1-5
ASSLRVSGALGNYNEQF,TRBV7-7,TRBJ2-1
ASSPLNQPQH,TRBV18,TRBJ1-5
ASSLRTGESHYGYT,TRBV5-1,TRBJ1-2
ASSRDRVMETQY,TRBV6-1,TRBJ2-5
ASMGWVAGYNEQF,TRBV6-4,TRBJ2-1
ASSLRGGGGSGYT,TRBV7-3,TRBJ1-2